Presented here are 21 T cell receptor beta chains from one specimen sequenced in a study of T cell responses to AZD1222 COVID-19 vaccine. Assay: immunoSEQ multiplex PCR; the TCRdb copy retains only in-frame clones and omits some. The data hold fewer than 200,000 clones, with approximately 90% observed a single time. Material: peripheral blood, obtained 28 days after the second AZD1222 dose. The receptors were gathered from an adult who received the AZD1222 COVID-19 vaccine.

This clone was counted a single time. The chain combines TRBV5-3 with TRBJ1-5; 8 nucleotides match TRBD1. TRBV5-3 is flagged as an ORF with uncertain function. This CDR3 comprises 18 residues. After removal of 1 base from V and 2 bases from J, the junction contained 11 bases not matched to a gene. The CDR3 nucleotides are TGTGCCAGAAGCTTGAGTCAGGGGGCGCAGATTCGCAATCAGCCCCAGCATTTT. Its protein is CARSLSQGAQIRNQPQHF.

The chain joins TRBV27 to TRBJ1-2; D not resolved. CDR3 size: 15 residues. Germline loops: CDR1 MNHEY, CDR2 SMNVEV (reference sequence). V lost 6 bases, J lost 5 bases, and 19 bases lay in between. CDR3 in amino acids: CASRLSQRTFYGYTF. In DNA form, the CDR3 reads TGTGCCAGCAGACTAAGCCAGAGGACCTTTTATGGCTACACCTTC.

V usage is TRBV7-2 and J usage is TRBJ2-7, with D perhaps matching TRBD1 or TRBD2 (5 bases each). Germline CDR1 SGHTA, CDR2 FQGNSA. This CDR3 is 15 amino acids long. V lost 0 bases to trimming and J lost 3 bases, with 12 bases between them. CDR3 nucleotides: TGTGCCAGCAGCTTAGCCGGGGCCGCCGACTACGAGCAGTACTTC. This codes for CASSLAGAADYEQYF. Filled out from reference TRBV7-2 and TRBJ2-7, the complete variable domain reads GAGVSQSPSNKVTEKGKDVELRCDPISGHTALYWYRQSLGQGLEFLIYFQGNSAPDKSGLPSDRFSAERTGGSVSTLTIQRTQQEDSAVYLCASSLAGAADYEQYFGPGTRLTVT.

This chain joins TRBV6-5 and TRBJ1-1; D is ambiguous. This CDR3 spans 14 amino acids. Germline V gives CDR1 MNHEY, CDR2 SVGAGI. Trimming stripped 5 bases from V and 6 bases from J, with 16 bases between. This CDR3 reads CASSTDRWGSEAFF. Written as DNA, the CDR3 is TGTGCCAGCAGTACCGACCGGTGGGGTTCTGAAGCTTTCTTT.

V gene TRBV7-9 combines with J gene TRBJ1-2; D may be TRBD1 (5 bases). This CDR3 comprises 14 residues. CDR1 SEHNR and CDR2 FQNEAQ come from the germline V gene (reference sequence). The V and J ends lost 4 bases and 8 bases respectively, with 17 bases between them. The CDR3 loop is CASSYVGFGDGYTF. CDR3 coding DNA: TGTGCCAGCAGCTACGTCGGGTTCGGGGACGGCTACACCTTC.

The chain's CDR3 is CASSSKPFSNTGELFF. The CDR3 bases are TGTGCCAGCAGCTCCAAACCTTTTTCGAACACCGGGGAGCTGTTTTTT. The chain recombines TRBV5-6 with TRBJ2-2; no reliable D call. The V gene lost 3 bases and the J gene lost 0 bases, with 12 bases spanning the gap. Per the germline V gene, CDR1 is SGHDT and CDR2 is YYEEEE. The CDR3 loop spans 16 amino acids.

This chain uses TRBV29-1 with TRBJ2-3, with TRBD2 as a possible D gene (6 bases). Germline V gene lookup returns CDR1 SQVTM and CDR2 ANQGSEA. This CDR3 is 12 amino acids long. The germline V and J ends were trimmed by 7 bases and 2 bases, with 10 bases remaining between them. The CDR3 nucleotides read TGCAGCGCCGAGGGACTCACAGATACGCAGTATTTT. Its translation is CSAEGLTDTQYF.

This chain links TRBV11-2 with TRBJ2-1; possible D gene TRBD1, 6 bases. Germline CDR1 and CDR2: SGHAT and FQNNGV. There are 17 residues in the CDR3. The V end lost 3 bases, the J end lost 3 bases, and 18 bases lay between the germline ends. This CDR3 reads CASSFFAGEILYNEQFF. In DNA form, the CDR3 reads TGTGCCAGCAGCTTTTTCGCAGGGGAGATCCTCTACAATGAGCAGTTCTTC. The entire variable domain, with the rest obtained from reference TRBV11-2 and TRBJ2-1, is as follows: EAGVAQSPRYKIIEKRQSVAFWCNPISGHATLYWYQQILGQGPKLLIQFQNNGVVDDSQLPKDRFSAERLKGVDSTLKIQPAKLEDSAVYLCASSFFAGEILYNEQFFGPGTRLTVL.

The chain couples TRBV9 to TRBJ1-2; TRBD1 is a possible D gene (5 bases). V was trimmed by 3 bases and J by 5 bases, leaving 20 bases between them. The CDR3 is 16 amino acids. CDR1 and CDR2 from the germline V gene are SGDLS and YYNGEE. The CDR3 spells CASSATTGTVSYGYTF. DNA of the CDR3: TGTGCCAGCAGCGCTACGACCGGGACGGTTTCTTATGGCTACACCTTC.

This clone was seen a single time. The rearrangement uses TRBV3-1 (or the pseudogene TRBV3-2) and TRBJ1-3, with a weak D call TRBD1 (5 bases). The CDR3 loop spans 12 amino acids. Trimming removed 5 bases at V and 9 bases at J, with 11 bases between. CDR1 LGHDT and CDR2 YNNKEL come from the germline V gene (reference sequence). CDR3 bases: TGTGCCAGCAGCATTACGGGACCCACCATATATTTT. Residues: CASSITGPTIYF.

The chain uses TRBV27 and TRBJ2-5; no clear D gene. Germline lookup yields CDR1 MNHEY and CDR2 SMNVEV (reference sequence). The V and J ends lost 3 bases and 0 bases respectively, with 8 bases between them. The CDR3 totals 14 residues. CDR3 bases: TGTGCCAGCAGTTTGGGCAGCTACCAAGAGACCCAGTACTTC. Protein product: CASSLGSYQETQYF.

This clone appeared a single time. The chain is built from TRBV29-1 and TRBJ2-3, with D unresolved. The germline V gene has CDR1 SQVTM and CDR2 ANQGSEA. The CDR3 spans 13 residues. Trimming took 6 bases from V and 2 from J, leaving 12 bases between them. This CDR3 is CSVRSLYTDTQYF. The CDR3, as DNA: TGCAGCGTGAGGAGTTTGTACACAGATACGCAGTATTTT.

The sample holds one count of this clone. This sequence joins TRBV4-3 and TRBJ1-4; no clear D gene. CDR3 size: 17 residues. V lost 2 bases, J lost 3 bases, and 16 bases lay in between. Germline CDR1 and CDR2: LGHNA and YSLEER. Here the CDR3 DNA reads TGCGCCAGCAGCCAATCGGTAGGAGGAACGGCTAATGAAAAACTGTTTTTT. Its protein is CASSQSVGGTANEKLFF.

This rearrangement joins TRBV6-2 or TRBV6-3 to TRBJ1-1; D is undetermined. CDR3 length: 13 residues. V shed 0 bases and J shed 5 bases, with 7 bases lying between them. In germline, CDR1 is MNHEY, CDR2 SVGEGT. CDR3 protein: CASSYSGLTEAFF. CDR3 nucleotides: TGTGCCAGCAGTTACTCTGGGTTAACTGAAGCTTTCTTT.

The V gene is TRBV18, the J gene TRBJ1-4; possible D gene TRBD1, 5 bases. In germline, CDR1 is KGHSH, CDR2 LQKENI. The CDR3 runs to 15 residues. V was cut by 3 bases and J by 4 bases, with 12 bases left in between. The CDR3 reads CASSPKTVSNEKLFF. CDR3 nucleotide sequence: TGTGCCAGCTCACCGAAGACAGTGAGTAATGAAAAACTGTTTTTT.

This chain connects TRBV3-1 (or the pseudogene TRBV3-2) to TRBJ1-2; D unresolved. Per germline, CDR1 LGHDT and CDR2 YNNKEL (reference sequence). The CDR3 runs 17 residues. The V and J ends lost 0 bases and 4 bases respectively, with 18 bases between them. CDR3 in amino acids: CASSQESSGRPGYGYTF. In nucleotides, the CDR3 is TGTGCCAGCAGCCAAGAAAGTAGCGGTCGGCCAGGCTATGGCTACACCTTC.

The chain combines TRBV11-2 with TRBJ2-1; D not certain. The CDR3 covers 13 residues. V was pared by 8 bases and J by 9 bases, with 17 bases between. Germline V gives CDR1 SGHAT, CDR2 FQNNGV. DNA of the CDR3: TGTGCCAGCTCCTCAGACGTGTTTACTGAGCAGTTCTTC. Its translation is CASSSDVFTEQFF.

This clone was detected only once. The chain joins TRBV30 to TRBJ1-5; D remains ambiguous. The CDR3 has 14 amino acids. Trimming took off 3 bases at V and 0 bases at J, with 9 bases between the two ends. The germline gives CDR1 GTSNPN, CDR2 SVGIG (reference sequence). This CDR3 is CAWSADGSNQPQHF. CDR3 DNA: TGTGCCTGGAGCGCGGACGGTAGCAATCAGCCCCAGCATTTT.

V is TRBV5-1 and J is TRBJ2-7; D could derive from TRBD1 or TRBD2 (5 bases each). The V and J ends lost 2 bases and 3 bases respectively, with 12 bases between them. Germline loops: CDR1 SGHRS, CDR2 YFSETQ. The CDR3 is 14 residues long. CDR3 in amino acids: CASSFAGADYEQYF. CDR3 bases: TGCGCCAGCAGCTTTGCCGGGGCAGACTACGAGCAGTACTTC.

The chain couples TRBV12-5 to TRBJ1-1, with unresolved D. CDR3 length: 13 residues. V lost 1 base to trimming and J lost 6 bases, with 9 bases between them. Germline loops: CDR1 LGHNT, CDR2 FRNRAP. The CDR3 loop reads CASGLEGFSEAFF. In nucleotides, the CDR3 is TGTGCTAGTGGTTTGGAAGGATTTTCTGAAGCTTTCTTT.

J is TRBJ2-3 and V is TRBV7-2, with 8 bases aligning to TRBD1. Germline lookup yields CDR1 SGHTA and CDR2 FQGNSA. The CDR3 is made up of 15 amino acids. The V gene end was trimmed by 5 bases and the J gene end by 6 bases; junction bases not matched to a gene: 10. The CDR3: CASSILGQGGDTQYF. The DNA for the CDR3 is TGTGCCAGCAGCATTCTCGGACAGGGCGGGGATACGCAGTATTTT.